These 29 T cell receptor beta chains were all obtained from the same sample, sequenced in a study of beta chain features in type 1 diabetes. The entirety of the isolated RNA underwent reverse transcription, so expressed TCRB transcripts were sequenced. The assay was immunoSEQ multiplex PCR, and TCRdb's table has in-frame clones only and misses some. The table has under 400,000 clones, over 10% seen once; the top ten hold 0.0095% to 0.011%. Their antigen targets remain unknown. Overall study results and limits: Moderately but significantly shorter TCRB CDR3s were found in Type 1 diabetes patients in all four CD4+ subsets.

The sample comprised naive CD4+ T cells from blood. The receptors shown here come from a woman younger than 35 with type 1 diabetes.

The sample holds a few counts of this clone. The genes are TRBV5-1 and TRBJ2-3; D may be TRBD1 (7 bases). CDR3 length: 15 amino acids. Germline V gene lookup returns CDR1 SGHRS and CDR2 YFSETQ. Trimming left V 2 bases short and J 3 bases short, with 13 bases between. The CDR3 region is CASSFGAGGTDTQYF. The CDR3 DNA follows: TGCGCCAGCAGCTTTGGGGCAGGGGGGACAGATACGCAGTATTTT. The full variable domain, rest sourced from reference TRBV5-1 and TRBJ2-3, is KAGVTQTPRYLIKTRGQQVTLSCSPISGHRSVSWYQQTPGQGLQFLFEYFSETQRNKGNFPGRFSGRQFSNSRSEMNVSTLELGDSALYLCASSFGAGGTDTQYFGPGTRLTVL.

CDR3 nucleotide sequence: TGTGCCAGCAGCTTGGGATCCAGCTATGGCTACACCTTC. It yields the protein CASSLGSSYGYTF. The chain carries TRBV5-8 and TRBJ1-2; D remains unclear. Trimming took off 0 bases at V and 4 bases at J, with 7 bases between the two ends. Germline V gene sequence: CDR1 SGHTS, CDR2 YDEGEE. This CDR3 spans 13 amino acids. Full variable domain (rest looked up from reference TRBV5-8 and TRBJ1-2): EAGVTQSPTHLIKTRGQQATLRCSPISGHTSVYWYQQALGLGLQFLLWYDEGEERNRGNFPPRFSGRQFPNYSSELNVNALELEDSALYLCASSLGSSYGYTFGSGTRLTVV.

This clone was seen a handful of times. The gene calls are TRBV4-3 and TRBJ2-5; D unclear. CDR3 length: 15 residues. Germline V CDR1 and CDR2: LGHNA, YSLEER. Trimming removed 1 base at V and 0 bases at J, with 9 bases between. The CDR3 DNA is TGCGCCAGCAGCCAAGTATACAGATACCAAGAGACCCAGTACTTC. It codes for CASSQVYRYQETQYF.

This CDR3 reads CASSLEGTPRTGYTF. In DNA, the CDR3 is TGTGCCAGCAGCTTGGAAGGGACACCCCGAACGGGCTACACCTTC. This chain joins TRBV7-3 and TRBJ1-2; perhaps TRBD1 as D (6 bases). Looked up from germline, CDR1 is SGHTA and CDR2 is FQGTGA. CDR3 length equals 15 residues. Trimming pared 3 bases from V and 8 bases from J, leaving 19 bases between.

Only a few counts were recorded for this clone. This chain uses TRBV10-3 with TRBJ2-7; TRBD2 matches at 7 bases. Germline assignment: CDR1 ENHRY and CDR2 SYGVKD. The CDR3 covers 15 residues. The V gene end was trimmed by 2 bases and the J gene end by 4 bases; junction bases not matched to a gene: 8. Here the CDR3 reads CAISEGRDYSYEQYF. The CDR3 DNA follows: TGTGCCATCAGTGAGGGGCGGGACTACTCTTACGAGCAGTACTTC.

CDR3 DNA: TGTGCTAGTGGTTTGGTAAGAGGGCAGGGGGCCGTTTCAGGACATGGCTACACCTTC. It encodes CASGLVRGQGAVSGHGYTF. The rearrangement links TRBV12-5 to TRBJ1-2; 8 bases map to TRBD1. This CDR3 region has 19 residues. CDR1 is LGHNT and CDR2 is FRNRAP in the germline V gene. Losses at the gene ends were 0 bases for V and 6 bases for J; bases not matched to a gene: 18.

The sample holds a few counts of this clone. The rearrangement uses TRBV30 and TRBJ2-7, with a tentative D call TRBD2 (6 bases). The CDR3 length is 11 residues. Germline CDR1 and CDR2: GTSNPN and SVGIG (reference sequence). Trimming pared 6 bases from V and 5 bases from J, leaving 11 bases between. The CDR3 DNA sequence: TGTGCCTGCCCGCGGGGTGACGAGCAGTACTTC. Protein sequence: CACPRGDEQYF.

CDR3 DNA: TGTGCCATCCTACAGGGGAACAATGAGCAGTTCTTC. This gives the protein CAILQGNNEQFF. V is TRBV2 and J is TRBJ2-1; 7 bases fit TRBD1. V gave up 10 bases and J gave up 5 bases; unmatched junction bases: 5. Per the germline V gene, CDR1 is SNHLY and CDR2 is FYNNEI. This CDR3 is built from 12 residues.

The rearrangement uses TRBV25-1 and TRBJ2-2; D might be TRBD1 (8 bases). V was pared by 2 bases and J by 7 bases, with 17 bases between. From germline, CDR1 is MGHDK and CDR2 SYGVNS. The CDR3 loop spans 16 amino acids. The CDR3 loop is CASSEPGGGGRGELFF. The CDR3 region has the DNA TGTGCCAGCAGTGAACCAGGGGGCGGGGGACGCGGGGAGCTGTTTTTT.

This clone has just a few counts. The chain is built from TRBV5-1 and TRBJ2-7; TRBD2 matches 14 bases. Germline V gene lookup returns CDR1 SGHRS and CDR2 YFSETQ. The CDR3 sequence is 14 residues long. Trimming took 7 bases from V and 4 from J; bases not matched to a gene: 4. CDR3 nucleotides: TGCGCCAGCCGCCGGACTAGCGGGGGGTACGAGCAGTACTTC. Translated: CASRRTSGGYEQYF.

The chain is built from TRBV9 and TRBJ2-1, with 9 nucleotides matching TRBD1. CDR1 and CDR2 (germline): SGDLS, YYNGEE. V lost 0 bases, J lost 8 bases, and 15 bases stayed unmatched. This CDR3 spans 18 amino acids. In DNA form, the CDR3 reads TGTGCCAGCAGCGTAGCCCCCGGGGGCCGGACAGGGGATGATGAGCAGTTCTTC. Protein sequence: CASSVAPGGRTGDDEQFF. Full variable domain (outside the CDR3, taken from reference TRBV9 and TRBJ2-1): DSGVTQTPKHLITATGQRVTLRCSPRSGDLSVYWYQQSLDQGLQFLIQYYNGEERAKGNILERFSAQQFPDLHSELNLSSLELGDSALYFCASSVAPGGRTGDDEQFFGPGTRLTVL.

The chain has TRBV6-5 and TRBJ1-2, with TRBD1 as a possible D gene (5 bases). The CDR3 extends over 14 amino acids. V shed 0 bases and J shed 8 bases, with 13 bases lying between them. Germline loops: CDR1 MNHEY, CDR2 SVGAGI. The CDR3 sequence: CASSYSRQLSGYTF. The CDR3 DNA reads TGTGCCAGCAGTTACTCCCGACAGCTAAGCGGCTACACCTTC.

The gene calls are TRBV4-3 and TRBJ2-7; the D is unclear. Germline CDR1 and CDR2: LGHNA and YSLEER. The CDR3 loop spans 13 amino acids. V was clipped by 0 bases and J by 3 bases, with 6 bases between them. CDR3 DNA: TGCGCCAGCAGCCAAGATTTAGTCTACGAGCAGTACTTC. Translation: CASSQDLVYEQYF.

This chain links TRBV18 with TRBJ1-1; D may be TRBD1 (6 bases). Germline V lookup: CDR1 KGHSH, CDR2 LQKENI. The V and J ends lost 4 bases and 0 bases respectively, with 18 bases between them. This CDR3 region has 17 residues. CDR3 DNA sequence: TGTGCCAGCTCACTCTTCCGGGACACCGGTGTGAACACTGAAGCTTTCTTT. This translates into CASSLFRDTGVNTEAFF. Looking up the rest from reference TRBV18 and TRBJ1-1 gives the full variable domain: NAGVMQNPRHLVRRRGQEARLRCSPMKGHSHVYWYRQLPEEGLKFMVYLQKENIIDESGMPKERFSAEFPKEGPSILRIQQVVRGDSAAYFCASSLFRDTGVNTEAFFGQGTRLTVV.

This clone appeared a few times. The chain links TRBV6-5 to TRBJ2-1, with a weak D call TRBD2 (6 bases). Germline V lookup: CDR1 MNHEY, CDR2 SVGAGI. The V gene lost 2 bases and the J gene lost 3 bases, with 14 bases spanning the gap. This CDR3 is 16 amino acids long. The CDR3 region is CASSYSPGLNYNEQFF. The CDR3 DNA reads as TGTGCCAGCAGTTACAGCCCGGGACTGAACTACAATGAGCAGTTCTTC.

This sequence joins TRBV19 and TRBJ1-2; no clear D. V dropped 6 bases and J dropped 3 bases, with 11 bases sitting between them. The CDR3 runs to 13 residues. The germline gives CDR1 LNHDA, CDR2 SQIVND (reference sequence). In DNA, the CDR3 is TGTGCCAGTAGGACTCGACTGGACTATGGCTACACCTTC. The encoded protein is CASRTRLDYGYTF.

The chain links TRBV5-1 to TRBJ2-1; tentative D call: TRBD2 (5 bases). Germline CDR1 is SGHRS and CDR2 is YFSETQ. Trimming removed 5 bases from V and 0 bases from J, with 9 bases in between. There are 14 residues in the CDR3. The CDR3 region is CASRVGSSYNEQFF. The CDR3 coding sequence is TGCGCCAGCAGGGTGGGGAGCTCCTACAATGAGCAGTTCTTC.

This clone was detected a few times. V gene TRBV2 combines with J gene TRBJ1-1; D remains unclear. Trimming left V 7 bases short and J 4 bases short, with 16 bases between. Germline V gives CDR1 SNHLY, CDR2 FYNNEI. The CDR3 spans 14 residues. CDR3: CASTDLRGATEAFF. CDR3 bases: TGTGCCAGCACAGATTTACGGGGTGCCACTGAAGCTTTCTTT.

This chain connects TRBV5-1 to TRBJ2-7; D might be TRBD1 (5 bases). Germline CDR1 reads SGHRS; CDR2 reads YFSETQ. CDR3 size: 12 residues. V was shortened by 4 bases and J by 7 bases, with 12 bases between the two germline ends. Here the CDR3 reads CASSDTGWEQYF. The CDR3 region has the DNA TGCGCCAGCAGCGATACAGGCTGGGAGCAGTACTTC.

The rearrangement joins TRBV18 to TRBJ2-7, with 8 bases identical to TRBD2. This CDR3 has 15 residues. V shed 5 bases and J 5 bases; nucleotides not matched to a gene: 11. CDR1 and CDR2 (germline): KGHSH, LQKENI. The CDR3: CASSAQNSGTHEQYF. CDR3 nucleotides: TGTGCCAGCTCAGCACAGAATAGCGGGACCCACGAGCAGTACTTC.

This clone showed up just a few times. The chain combines TRBV30 with TRBJ1-1; 7 bases line up with TRBD1. Germline V gene sequence: CDR1 GTSNPN, CDR2 SVGIG (reference sequence). This CDR3 has 15 residues. J lost 3 bases, V lost 3 bases, and 10 bases had no gene match. For the CDR3, the DNA is TGTGCCTGGAGGACAGGGTCGTTCGGGGACACTGAAGCTTTCTTT. Translating gives CAWRTGSFGDTEAFF. The variable domain in full, completed from reference TRBV30 and TRBJ1-1, reads SQTIHQWPATLVQPVGSPLSLECTVEGTSNPNLYWYRQAAGRGLQLLFYSVGIGQISSEVPQNLSASRPQDRQFILSSKKLLLSDSGFYLCAWRTGSFGDTEAFFGQGTRLTVV.

This sequence joins TRBV9 and TRBJ2-7; D call uncertain. There are 15 residues in the CDR3. V lost 4 bases and J lost 4, with 18 bases in between. Germline V gene lookup returns CDR1 SGDLS and CDR2 YYNGEE. For the CDR3, the DNA is TGTGCCAGCAGCTCCACCGCCTCCTTCGAGTACGAGCAGTACTTC. This codes for CASSSTASFEYEQYF.

This clone was observed a few times. The chain combines TRBV5-8 with TRBJ2-1; 8 nucleotides align to TRBD2. Germline-derived CDR1 and CDR2 are SGHTS and YDEGEE. The CDR3 runs to 15 residues. V trimming: 3 bases; J trimming: 6 bases; junction bases outside the gene matches: 8. For the CDR3, the DNA is TGTGCCAGCAGCTCGGGACTAGTCTTTGGCAATGAGCAGTTCTTC. It encodes CASSSGLVFGNEQFF.

This clone turned up a few times. The chain recombines TRBV15 with TRBJ2-2; 8 bases line up with TRBD1. Looked up from germline, CDR1 is LNHNV and CDR2 is YYDKDF (reference sequence). V trimming: 2 bases; J trimming: 6 bases; junction bases outside the gene matches: 5. The CDR3 is made up of 15 amino acids. DNA for the CDR3: TGTGCCACCAGCAGAAAGGACAGGGAGGCCGGGGAGCTGTTTTTT. Residues: CATSRKDREAGELFF.

On this clone: The sample holds other DNA sequences that translate to the same CDR3. CDR3 sequence reads: CASSFDSYNEQFF. CDR3 nucleotide sequence: TGTGCCAGCAGCTTTGACAGCTACAATGAGCAGTTCTTC. V gene TRBV7-2 combines with J gene TRBJ2-1; TRBD1 is a possible D gene (5 bases). The CDR3 has 13 residues. Trimming took 3 bases from V and 3 from J, leaving 6 bases between them. Germline assignment: CDR1 SGHTA and CDR2 FQGNSA. The whole variable domain, remainder taken from reference TRBV7-2 and TRBJ2-1, is GAGVSQSPSNKVTEKGKDVELRCDPISGHTALYWYRQSLGQGLEFLIYFQGNSAPDKSGLPSDRFSAERTGGSVSTLTIQRTQQEDSAVYLCASSFDSYNEQFFGPGTRLTVL.

The chain has TRBV7-2 and TRBJ1-3, with 10 bases that match TRBD1. This CDR3 contains 15 residues. With 5 bases clipped from V and 6 bases from J, the junction kept 7 bases outside the gene matches. CDR1 and CDR2 (germline): SGHTA, FQGNSA. For the CDR3, the DNA is TGTGCCAGCAGCCCCCGGGACAGGGGAACAAACACCATATATTTT. Residues: CASSPRDRGTNTIYF.

This clone has just a few counts. J is TRBJ2-7 and V is TRBV30, with 7 bases fitting TRBD2. The V gene's germline CDR1 is GTSNPN and CDR2 SVGIG (reference sequence). CDR3 length equals 14 residues. J lost 2 bases, V lost 2 bases, and 6 bases had no gene match. The CDR3 is CAWSLMGGTYEQYF. CDR3 in DNA: TGTGCCTGGAGTTTGATGGGGGGGACCTACGAGCAGTACTTC.

The sample holds a few counts of this clone. The chain links TRBV5-1 to TRBJ1-1; 8 bases match TRBD1. In germline, CDR1 is SGHRS, CDR2 YFSETQ. The CDR3 has 12 amino acids. V gave up 3 bases and J gave up 14 bases; unmatched junction bases: 9. The CDR3 DNA reads as TGCGCCAGCAGCTCGGACAGGGAGGTTCCATTCTTT. Translation: CASSSDREVPFF. Variable domain in full (rest from reference TRBV5-1 and TRBJ1-1): KAGVTQTPRYLIKTRGQQVTLSCSPISGHRSVSWYQQTPGQGLQFLFEYFSETQRNKGNFPGRFSGRQFSNSRSEMNVSTLELGDSALYLCASSSDREVPFFGQGTRLTVV.

This clone was seen only a few times. CDR3 residues: CAISEGGAGANVLTF. Written as DNA, the CDR3 is TGTGCCATCAGTGAGGGAGGGGCCGGGGCCAACGTCCTGACTTTC. J is TRBJ2-6 and V is TRBV10-3; D is possibly TRBD2 (6 bases). Looked up from germline, CDR1 is ENHRY and CDR2 is SYGVKD. This CDR3 region has 15 residues. V was cut by 2 bases and J by 4 bases, with 9 bases left in between.